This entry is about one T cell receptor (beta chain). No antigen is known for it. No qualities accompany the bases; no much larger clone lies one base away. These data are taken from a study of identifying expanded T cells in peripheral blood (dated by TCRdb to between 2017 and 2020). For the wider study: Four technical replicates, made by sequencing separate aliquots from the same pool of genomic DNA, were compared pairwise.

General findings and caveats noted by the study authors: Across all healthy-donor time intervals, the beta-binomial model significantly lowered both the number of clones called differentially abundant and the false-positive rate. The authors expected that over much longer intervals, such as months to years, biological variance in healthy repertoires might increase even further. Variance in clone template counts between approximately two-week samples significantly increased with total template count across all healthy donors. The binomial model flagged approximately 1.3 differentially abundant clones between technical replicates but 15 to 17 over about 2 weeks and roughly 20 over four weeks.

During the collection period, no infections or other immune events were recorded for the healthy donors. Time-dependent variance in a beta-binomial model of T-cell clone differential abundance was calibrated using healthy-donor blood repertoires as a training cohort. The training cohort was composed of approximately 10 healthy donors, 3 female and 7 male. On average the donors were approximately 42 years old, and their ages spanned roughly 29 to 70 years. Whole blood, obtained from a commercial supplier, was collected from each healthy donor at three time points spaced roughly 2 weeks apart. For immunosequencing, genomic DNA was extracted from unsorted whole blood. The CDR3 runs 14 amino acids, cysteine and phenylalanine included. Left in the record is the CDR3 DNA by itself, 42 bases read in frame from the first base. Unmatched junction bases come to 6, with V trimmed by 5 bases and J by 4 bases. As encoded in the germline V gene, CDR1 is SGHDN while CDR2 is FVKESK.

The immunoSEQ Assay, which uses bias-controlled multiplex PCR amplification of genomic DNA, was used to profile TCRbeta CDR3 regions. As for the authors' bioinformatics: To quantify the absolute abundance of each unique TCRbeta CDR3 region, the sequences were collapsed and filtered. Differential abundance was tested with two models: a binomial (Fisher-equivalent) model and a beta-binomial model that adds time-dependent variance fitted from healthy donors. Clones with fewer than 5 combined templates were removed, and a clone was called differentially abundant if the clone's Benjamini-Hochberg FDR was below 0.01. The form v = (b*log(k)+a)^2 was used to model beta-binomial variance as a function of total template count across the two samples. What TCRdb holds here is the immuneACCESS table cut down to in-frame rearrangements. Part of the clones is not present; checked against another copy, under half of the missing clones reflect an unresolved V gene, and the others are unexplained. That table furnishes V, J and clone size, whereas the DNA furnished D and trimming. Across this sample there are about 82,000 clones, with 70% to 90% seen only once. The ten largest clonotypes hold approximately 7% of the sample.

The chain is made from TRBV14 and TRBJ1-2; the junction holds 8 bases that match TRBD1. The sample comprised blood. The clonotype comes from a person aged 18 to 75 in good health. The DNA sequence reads TGTGCCAGCAGCAGACAGGGGACCCTCTATGGCTACACCTTC. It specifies CASSRQGTLYGYTF.